What follows are 24 T cell receptor beta chains derived from one specimen sequenced in a study of blood T cell repertoires in COVID-19. This table comes from immunoSEQ multiplex PCR, and its TCRdb copy is limited to in-frame clones, with some not included. The table includes some 220,000 clones, approximately 83% detected once. Sequencing was carried out using PBMCs or T cells enriched from blood (not recorded which). Receptors were obtained from a woman in her forties with acute COVID-19.

The V and J genes are TRBV29-1 and TRBJ1-5; D is unresolved. CDR1 SQVTM and CDR2 ANQGSEA come from the germline V gene. Trimming removed 3 bases from V and 8 bases from J, with 11 bases in between. The CDR3 sequence is 12 residues long. DNA for the CDR3: TGCAGCGTTGAGACCCCCGGGGAGCCCCAGCATTTT. Translated, it gives CSVETPGEPQHF.

The chain carries TRBV11-3 and TRBJ2-1, with TRBD2 matching over 11 bases. Germline V lookup: CDR1 SGHNT, CDR2 YENEEA. The CDR3 sequence is 17 residues long. The V gene end was trimmed by 0 bases and the J gene end by 8 bases; junction bases not matched to a gene: 9. The CDR3 DNA is TGTGCCAGCAGCTTAGACCCACGACTAGCGGGGCTCTATGAGCAGTTCTTC. Protein product: CASSLDPRLAGLYEQFF.

This clone has just a few counts. V gene TRBV2 combines with J gene TRBJ1-2, with D tentatively TRBD1 (5 bases). Germline V gene data show CDR1 as SNHLY and CDR2 as FYNNEI. The CDR3 is 15 amino acids. Trimming stripped 4 bases from V and 4 bases from J, with 16 bases between. The CDR3 sequence: CASSGEGEATYGYTF. CDR3 nucleotides: TGTGCCAGCAGTGGGGAAGGGGAGGCCACCTATGGCTACACCTTC.

Ten or more counts support this clone. V gene TRBV11-3 combines with J gene TRBJ1-5; D is perhaps TRBD1 (6 bases). The germline V gene has CDR1 SGHNT and CDR2 YENEEA. The CDR3 contains 19 residues. V was pared by 4 bases and J by 2 bases, with 24 bases between. The DNA for the CDR3 is TGTGCCAGCAGCTGCCTGTTCCTACGCAGGGGCGCCGGCAATCAGCCCCAGCATTTT. It encodes CASSCLFLRRGAGNQPQHF.

The chain joins TRBV7-8 to TRBJ1-3; TRBD1 might be the D (6 bases). This CDR3 has 13 residues. Per the germline V gene, CDR1 is SGHVS and CDR2 is FQNEAQ. V lost 5 bases and J lost 5, with 10 bases in between. The CDR3 DNA reads as TGTGCCAGCAGCGAGGACAGCCGAAACACCATATATTTT. Its protein is CASSEDSRNTIYF.

The genes are TRBV29-1 and TRBJ2-1, with 8 bases identical to TRBD1. The V segment lost 0 bases and the J segment 6 bases; nucleotides outside the gene matches: 10. Looked up from germline, CDR1 is SQVTM and CDR2 is ANQGSEA. This CDR3 is built from 16 residues. CDR3 protein: CSVEDFPGGEGNEQFF. In DNA form, the CDR3 reads TGCAGCGTTGAAGATTTCCCAGGGGGCGAGGGCAATGAGCAGTTCTTC.

The V call is TRBV28, the J call TRBJ2-1; 10 bases agree with TRBD2. The germline V gene has CDR1 MDHEN and CDR2 SYDVKM. CDR3 length equals 16 residues. J gave up 7 bases and V 1 base, and 7 bases lay outside the gene matches. Here the CDR3 DNA reads TGTGCCAGCAGTTTATCACTAGCGGGAAAGGAAAATGAGCAGTTCTTC. This codes for CASSLSLAGKENEQFF. Using reference TRBV28 and TRBJ2-1 for the parts outside the CDR3, the full variable domain is DVKVTQSSRYLVKRTGEKVFLECVQDMDHENMFWYRQDPGLGLRLIYFSYDVKMKEKGDIPEGYSVSREKKERFSLILESASTNQTSMYLCASSLSLAGKENEQFFGPGTRLTVL.

The chain's CDR3 is CASHTGGFMDATNEKLFF. The CDR3 nucleotides are TGCGCCAGCCATACAGGGGGCTTTATGGATGCAACTAATGAAAAACTGTTTTTT. The chain couples TRBV5-1 to TRBJ1-4; 9 bases fit TRBD1. CDR1 is SGHRS, CDR2 YFSETQ, per germline. The CDR3 totals 18 residues. Losses at the gene ends were 7 bases for V and 0 bases for J; bases not matched to a gene: 13. Complete variable domain (other parts from reference TRBV5-1 and TRBJ1-4): KAGVTQTPRYLIKTRGQQVTLSCSPISGHRSVSWYQQTPGQGLQFLFEYFSETQRNKGNFPGRFSGRQFSNSRSEMNVSTLELGDSALYLCASHTGGFMDATNEKLFFGSGTQLSVL.

A single count supports this clone. This chain links TRBV27 with TRBJ2-1; TRBD1 agrees at 9 bases. There are 14 residues in the CDR3. V lost 6 bases to trimming and J lost 4 bases; unmatched junction nucleotides: 4. Germline-derived CDR1 and CDR2 are MNHEY and SMNVEV (reference sequence). The CDR3 sequence is CASRVGQGYNEQFF. CDR3 in DNA: TGTGCCAGCAGGGTGGGACAGGGTTACAATGAGCAGTTCTTC.

This clone was observed once. The rearrangement joins TRBV7-3 to TRBJ1-1; D might be TRBD1 (5 bases). With 0 bases removed from V and 7 bases from J, the gap between germline ends came to 9 bases. The germline gives CDR1 SGHTA, CDR2 FQGTGA. The CDR3 is made up of 13 amino acids. As DNA, the CDR3 is TGTGCCAGCAGCTTAACGTCGGGGGGTGAAGCTTTCTTT. This sequence encodes CASSLTSGGEAFF.

The J gene is TRBJ1-1, the V gene TRBV27; D is undetermined. The ends were cut back, 2 bases at V and 3 bases at J, with 10 bases in the middle. The CDR3 totals 14 residues. From germline, CDR1 is MNHEY and CDR2 SMNVEV (reference sequence). Here the CDR3 DNA reads TGTGCCAGCAGTTTAGAGCCCCGCTACACTGAAGCTTTCTTT. This translates into CASSLEPRYTEAFF.

This chain links TRBV9 with TRBJ2-5; the D is unclear. V lost 0 bases and J 5 bases, leaving 14 bases between the germline ends. The germline V gene has CDR1 SGDLS and CDR2 YYNGEE. This CDR3 is 15 amino acids long. The DNA of the CDR3 is TGTGCCAGCAGCGTAGGAGGATCCCAGTTGGAGACCCAGTACTTC. Its translation: CASSVGGSQLETQYF.

Worth noting for this clone: One base separates it from a far larger clone, so it is likely a read error. J is TRBJ1-1 and V is TRBV16, with 7 nucleotides matching TRBD1. The CDR3 extends over 13 amino acids. J lost 1 base, V lost 4 bases, and 0 bases had no gene match. Germline values: CDR1 KGHSY, CDR2 FQNENV. As DNA, the CDR3 is TGTGCCAGCAGCCGACAGGGGAACACTGAAGCTTTCTTT. Its translation: CASSRQGNTEAFF.

This clone was found many times. For the CDR3, the DNA is TGTGCCAGCAGCGTAGGAGCGGGACAGGGACGTTCATACTATGGCTACACCTTC. It yields the protein CASSVGAGQGRSYYGYTF. This chain links TRBV9 with TRBJ1-2; 9 bases line up with TRBD1. The V gene's germline CDR1 is SGDLS and CDR2 YYNGEE. The CDR3 extends over 18 amino acids. V lost 0 bases, J lost 3 bases, and 12 bases stayed unmatched.

The V call is TRBV7-9, the J call TRBJ2-7, with D possibly TRBD1 on 6 matching bases. There are 15 residues in the CDR3. Germline assignment: CDR1 SEHNR and CDR2 FQNEAQ (reference sequence). V was clipped by 6 bases and J by 2 bases, with 17 bases between them. The CDR3 protein is CASSLHRRGPYEQYF. The DNA of the CDR3 is TGTGCCAGCAGTCTACACCGCAGGGGCCCCTACGAGCAGTACTTC.

The J gene is TRBJ1-6, the V gene TRBV7-8; 7 bases fit TRBD1. Losses at the gene ends were 0 bases for V and 10 bases for J; bases not matched to a gene: 6. Germline CDR1 SGHVS, CDR2 FQNEAQ. The CDR3 contains 15 residues. The chain's CDR3 is CASSLARTGNSPLHF. The CDR3 DNA is TGTGCCAGCAGCTTAGCCCGGACAGGCAACTCACCCCTCCACTTT. The whole variable domain, remainder taken from reference TRBV7-8 and TRBJ1-6, is GAGVSQSPRYKVAKRGQDVALRCDPISGHVSLFWYQQALGQGPEFLTYFQNEAQLDKSGLPSDRFFAERPEGSVSTLKIQRTQQEDSAVYLCASSLARTGNSPLHFGNGTRLTVT.

The V and J genes are TRBV24-1 and TRBJ2-1; 9 bases map to TRBD1. The CDR3 contains 17 residues. Germline CDR1 reads KGHDR; CDR2 reads SFDVKD. V dropped 3 bases and J dropped 4; count of bases not matched to a gene: 9. CDR3 nucleotide sequence: TGTGCCACCAGTGATCCTGTGGACAGGGGAAAGTACAATGAGCAGTTCTTC. Translating gives CATSDPVDRGKYNEQFF.

The chain employs TRBV4-1 and TRBJ2-7, with D perhaps matching TRBD2 (5 bases). Trimming left V 1 base short and J 6 bases short, with 22 bases between. Germline CDR1 and CDR2: MGHRA and YSYEKL. The CDR3 runs to 17 residues. The CDR3 DNA reads TGCGCCAGCAGCCAAGTCCCAAACGTACGGACTCGACGCGAGCAGTACTTC. It yields the protein CASSQVPNVRTRREQYF.

The V gene is TRBV19, the J gene TRBJ1-5; possible D gene TRBD1, 5 bases. V was trimmed by 4 bases and J by 9 bases, leaving 10 bases between them. In germline, CDR1 is LNHDA, CDR2 SQIVND (reference sequence). This CDR3 region has 12 residues. This chain's CDR3 is CASSKTARPQHF. The CDR3 DNA reads as TGTGCCAGTAGTAAGACAGCCCGGCCCCAGCATTTT. The whole variable domain, filled in from reference TRBV19 and TRBJ1-5, reads DGGITQSPKYLFRKEGQNVTLSCEQNLNHDAMYWYRQDPGQGLRLIYYSQIVNDFQKGDIAEGYSVSREKKESFPLTVTSAQKNPTAFYLCASSKTARPQHFGDGTRLSIL.

The rearrangement uses TRBV6-2 or TRBV6-3 and TRBJ2-1; the match to TRBD1 covers 9 bases. The CDR3 runs to 16 residues. Trimming took 8 bases from V and 6 from J; bases not matched to a gene: 14. CDR1 and CDR2 (germline): MNHEY, SVGEGT. The CDR3 nucleotides are TGTGCCAGCTGCCCAAGGGGGACAGGGTCTATCAATGAGCAGTTCTTC. It specifies CASCPRGTGSINEQFF.

This clone was recorded once. V is TRBV11-2 and J is TRBJ1-2; D perhaps matches TRBD1 (5 bases). The germline CDR1 and CDR2 sequences are SGHAT and FQNNGV. Trimming stripped 4 bases from V and 8 bases from J, with 14 bases between. The CDR3 covers 13 residues. The CDR3 DNA is TGTGCCAGCAGCTCGGGGGGTCGGGGAGGCTACACCTTC. Protein: CASSSGGRGGYTF.

This clone was counted a few times. DNA of the CDR3: TGTGCCATCAGTGAGTCCACAGGGTTCAGGAACACTGAAGCTTTCTTT. Its translation: CAISESTGFRNTEAFF. The chain couples TRBV10-3 to TRBJ1-1; maybe TRBD1 (6 bases). Per germline, CDR1 ENHRY and CDR2 SYGVKD. CDR3 length equals 16 residues. The ends were cut back, 0 bases at V and 1 base at J, with 12 bases in the middle.

This clone was detected many times. The chain combines TRBV7-9 with TRBJ1-1, with TRBD1 identical over 11 bases. The length of the CDR3 is 19 residues. In germline, CDR1 is SEHNR, CDR2 FQNEAQ (reference sequence). V was clipped by 3 bases and J by 0 bases; unmatched bases: 12. For the CDR3, the DNA is TGTGCCAGCAGCTTGCCGAGGGACAGGGGGATTGGTGTGAACACTGAAGCTTTCTTT. It codes for CASSLPRDRGIGVNTEAFF.

The rearrangement joins TRBV5-6 to TRBJ1-2; 9 bases line up with TRBD1. This CDR3 has 16 amino acids. V was clipped by 0 bases and J by 3 bases; unmatched bases: 6. Germline V lookup: CDR1 SGHDT, CDR2 YYEEEE. CDR3 in DNA: TGTGCCAGCAGCTTGGGCGCGGACAGGGGTGACTATGGCTACACCTTC. Amino acid sequence: CASSLGADRGDYGYTF.